This TCR beta chain was observed in a study of control samples from healthy donors and cancer patients. Profiled with immunoSEQ multiplex PCR; TCRdb holds only in-frame clones, not every one. The repertoire holds about 95,000 clones, with about 87% as singletons. V lost 7 bases to trimming and J lost 1 base, with 10 bases between them. This CDR3 is built from 13 residues. In germline, CDR1 is MNHEY, CDR2 SVGAGI. The sequence came from a woman aged 65 to 85 in good health. Sequencing used blood. This chain links TRBV6-5 with TRBJ1-1; D not certain. CDR3 DNA sequence: TGTGCCAGCACGTTCCCTGGGAACACTGAAGCTTTCTTT. This translates into CASTFPGNTEAFF.